The TCR beta chain under discussion was sequenced for a study of cytomegalovirus exposure and HLA in healthy donors. General study results and limits: Apart from CMV serostatus, no immune exposure information was available. Using the classifier, cytomegalovirus status was reportedly diagnosed with high specificity and sensitivity. A later analysis associated some 16,000 TCR beta sequences with HLA alleles at a 0.05 false discovery rate.

With 5 bases removed from V and 2 bases from J, the gap between germline ends came to 18 bases. Germline values: CDR1 SEHNR, CDR2 FQNEAQ (reference sequence). The CDR3 totals 16 residues. To note about this clone: Its antigen is not known.

The PCR contained 60 Vbeta and 13 Jbeta primers. Here immunoSEQ multiplex PCR was the method, and the copy in TCRdb shows in-frame clones only, minus some. There are 70,000 or so clones in the sample; 74% occur only once, and 11% lies in the top ten. The receptor was isolated from a woman aged 60-75 years in good health and CMV-seropositive. The sequenced material came from PBMCs. The gene calls are TRBV7-9 and TRBJ1-1, with D possibly being TRBD1 (6 bases). CDR3 nucleotide sequence: TGTGCCAGCAGCCCCACCTTCGGGACACCAAACACTGAAGCTTTCTTT. This sequence encodes CASSPTFGTPNTEAFF.